A single sample is the source of the 18 T cell receptor beta chains below, sequenced in a study of cytomegalovirus exposure and HLA in healthy donors. The PCR was carried out with 60 Vbeta primers and 13 Jbeta primers. Measured with immunoSEQ multiplex PCR; TCRdb has only the in-frame clones, and not every one. Altogether under 250,000 clones are present, over 80% being singletons, with the ten largest covering about a tenth. Material for sequencing was PBMCs. The receptor set was obtained from a woman in her fifties or sixties in good health and CMV-seropositive.

This chain links TRBV19 with TRBJ2-7; D possibly corresponds to TRBD1 (5 bases). The germline V gene has CDR1 LNHDA and CDR2 SQIVND (reference sequence). This CDR3 is built from 14 residues. Trimming pared 6 bases from V and 1 base from J, leaving 13 bases between. The CDR3 DNA sequence: TGTGCCAGTAGCCCAGACAGTTTATCCTACGAGCAGTACTTC. This gives the protein CASSPDSLSYEQYF.

The rearrangement joins TRBV10-3 to TRBJ1-2, with 7 positions matching TRBD1. CDR1 ENHRY and CDR2 SYGVKD come from the germline V gene. With 0 bases clipped from V and 6 bases from J, the junction kept 13 bases outside the gene matches. The CDR3 consists of 17 residues. The CDR3 bases are TGTGCCATCAGTGAGTCTTGGGGGGAAGGGGGCGCCGATGGCTACACCTTC. It yields the protein CAISESWGEGGADGYTF.

CDR3 protein: CAWSAGQGILYGYTF. The CDR3, as DNA: TGTGCCTGGAGTGCGGGACAGGGCATCCTCTATGGCTACACCTTC. V gene TRBV30 combines with J gene TRBJ1-2, with 9 bases matching TRBD1. The CDR3 covers 15 residues. With V trimmed by 1 base and J by 4 bases, 7 bases remained unmatched. The germline V gene encodes CDR1 GTSNPN and CDR2 SVGIG (reference sequence).

The J gene is TRBJ1-1, the V gene TRBV6-5; D perhaps matches TRBD1 (5 bases). This CDR3 spans 15 amino acids. V lost 0 bases and J 3 bases, leaving 11 bases between the germline ends. The germline CDR1 and CDR2 sequences are MNHEY and SVGAGI. The CDR3: CASSYSKQGYTEAFF. Here the CDR3 DNA reads TGTGCCAGCAGTTACTCGAAGCAGGGCTACACTGAAGCTTTCTTT.

This sequence joins TRBV19 and TRBJ2-4; no definite D call. From germline, CDR1 is LNHDA and CDR2 SQIVND (reference sequence). There are 11 residues in the CDR3. V dropped 3 bases and J dropped 15 bases, with 12 bases sitting between them. The CDR3 coding sequence is TGTGCCAGTAGTATTTTGTCCCAGCGGTACTTC. This codes for CASSILSQRYF.

V and J are TRBV7-3 and TRBJ2-2, with D possibly being TRBD2 (5 bases). The germline V gene encodes CDR1 SGHTA and CDR2 FQGTGA. The CDR3 loop spans 14 amino acids. Trimming left V 7 bases short and J 3 bases short, with 12 bases between. CDR3 bases: TGTGCCAGCACTCGCGGGTGGGACACCGGGGAGCTGTTTTTT. Encoded protein: CASTRGWDTGELFF.

A single count supports this clone. The chain combines TRBV29-1 with TRBJ1-1; 11 bases are shared with TRBD1. Looked up from germline, CDR1 is SQVTM and CDR2 is ANQGSEA. The CDR3 is 15 residues long. With V trimmed by 4 bases and J by 1 base, 5 bases remained unmatched. This CDR3 is CSVVRDRGKNTEAFF. CDR3 DNA: TGCAGCGTTGTCCGGGACAGGGGGAAGAACACTGAAGCTTTCTTT.

This chain connects TRBV28 to TRBJ1-5; no definite D call. V dropped 4 bases and J dropped 4 bases, with 5 bases sitting between them. The germline V gene has CDR1 MDHEN and CDR2 SYDVKM. This CDR3 comprises 12 residues. The CDR3 region is CASSSPNQPQHF. In DNA, the CDR3 is TGTGCCAGCAGTTCCCCTAATCAGCCCCAGCATTTT.

This clone came up a few times. This chain uses TRBV27 with TRBJ2-7; 8 bases match TRBD1. The CDR3 runs 15 residues. Germline CDR1 reads MNHEY; CDR2 reads SMNVEV (reference sequence). The J segment lost 4 bases and the V segment lost 8 bases, leaving 13 bases of the junction unmatched. The CDR3 sequence: CASRDRGGWAYEQYF. The CDR3 DNA reads TGTGCCAGCCGAGACAGGGGTGGTTGGGCATACGAGCAGTACTTC.

This clone has just a few counts. The V and J genes are TRBV30 and TRBJ1-1; TRBD1 matches 9 bases. Looked up from germline, CDR1 is GTSNPN and CDR2 is SVGIG (reference sequence). Germline trimming cut 2 bases from V and 11 bases from J; bases unmatched to any gene: 6. This CDR3 has 12 amino acids. CDR3 DNA: TGTGCCTGGAGTTCGGGGACAGGGTGGGCTTTCTTT. Amino acid sequence: CAWSSGTGWAFF.

This chain joins TRBV9 and TRBJ1-2; 8 nucleotides match TRBD1. This CDR3 contains 13 residues. J gave up 7 bases and V 4 bases, and 6 bases lay outside the gene matches. Germline loops: CDR1 SGDLS, CDR2 YYNGEE. The CDR3 loop reads CASSLGQDSGYTF. The CDR3 region has the DNA TGTGCCAGCAGCTTGGGACAGGATAGTGGCTACACCTTC.

CDR3 amino acids: CASSLGGGGQYF. CDR3 nucleotide sequence: TGTGCCAGCAGCTTGGGAGGGGGCGGGCAGTACTTC. The J gene is TRBJ2-5, the V gene TRBV5-6; 7 nucleotides match TRBD1. CDR1 is SGHDT, CDR2 YYEEEE, per germline. V lost 0 bases, J lost 11 bases, and 4 bases stayed unmatched. The CDR3 has 12 residues.

The chain carries TRBV28 and TRBJ2-2, with 7 bases lining up with TRBD1. The V gene end was trimmed by 8 bases and the J gene end by 2 bases; junction bases not matched to a gene: 8. Germline values: CDR1 MDHEN, CDR2 SYDVKM. CDR3 size: 15 residues. The CDR3 DNA reads TGTGCCAGCTCCACGGGACAGATTAACACCGGGGAGCTGTTTTTT. Residues: CASSTGQINTGELFF.

The genes are TRBV7-2 and TRBJ2-1, with 10 bases lining up with TRBD1. The CDR3 is made up of 16 amino acids. With V trimmed by 5 bases and J by 4 bases, 8 bases remained unmatched. Germline values: CDR1 SGHTA, CDR2 FQGNSA. CDR3 sequence reads: CASSPGQGVTYNEQFF. The CDR3 DNA is TGTGCCAGCAGCCCAGGACAGGGGGTCACGTACAATGAGCAGTTCTTC.

V gene TRBV9 combines with J gene TRBJ2-1; a weak D match, TRBD1 (5 bases). Germline-derived CDR1 and CDR2 are SGDLS and YYNGEE. The CDR3 is 18 residues long. V lost 0 bases and J lost 6, with 22 bases in between. DNA of the CDR3: TGTGCCAGCAGCGTAGCCCAACCTTGGACATCCCAGGGCAATGAGCAGTTCTTC. This sequence encodes CASSVAQPWTSQGNEQFF.

This chain uses TRBV6-6 with TRBJ2-3; possible D gene TRBD2, 5 bases. Germline CDR1 reads MNHNY; CDR2 reads SVGAGI (reference sequence). CDR3 length: 15 residues. With 3 bases removed from V and 2 bases from J, the gap between germline ends came to 12 bases. This CDR3 reads CASSYFSGNTDTQYF. CDR3 in DNA: TGTGCCAGCAGTTATTTTTCCGGGAACACAGATACGCAGTATTTT.

This sequence joins TRBV2 and TRBJ1-2; perhaps TRBD1 as D (6 bases). This CDR3 has 13 residues. CDR1 and CDR2 from the germline V gene are SNHLY and FYNNEI. V was pared by 8 bases and J by 8 bases, with 18 bases between. The CDR3 DNA follows: TGTGCCAGCTCCGGGACAAGGGTCGGCGGCTACACCTTC. As protein: CASSGTRVGGYTF. Full variable domain (remainder filled in from reference TRBV2 and TRBJ1-2): EPEVTQTPSHQVTQMGQEVILRCVPISNHLYFYWYRQILGQKVEFLVSFYNNEISEKSEIFDDQFSVERPDGSNFTLKIRSTKLEDSAMYFCASSGTRVGGYTFGSGTRLTVV.

The rearrangement links TRBV13 to TRBJ1-2, with D possibly matching TRBD1 (5 bases). The CDR3 totals 14 residues. Per germline, CDR1 PRHDT and CDR2 FYEKMQ (reference sequence). V lost 5 bases and J lost 8, with 18 bases in between. The CDR3 region has the DNA TGTGCCAGCAGCCACCAAGAGCGGGGGATGGGCTACACCTTC. Translated: CASSHQERGMGYTF.